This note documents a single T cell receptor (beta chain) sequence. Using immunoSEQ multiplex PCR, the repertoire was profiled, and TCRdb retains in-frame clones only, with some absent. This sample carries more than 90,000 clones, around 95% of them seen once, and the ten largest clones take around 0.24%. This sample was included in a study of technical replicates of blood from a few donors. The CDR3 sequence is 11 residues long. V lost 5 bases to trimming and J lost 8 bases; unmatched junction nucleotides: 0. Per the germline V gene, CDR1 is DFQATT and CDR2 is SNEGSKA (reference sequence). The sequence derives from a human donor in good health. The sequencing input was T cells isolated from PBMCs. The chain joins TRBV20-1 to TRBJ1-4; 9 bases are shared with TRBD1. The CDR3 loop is CSAGTGEKLFF. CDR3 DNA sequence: TGCAGTGCTGGGACAGGGGAAAAACTGTTTTTT.